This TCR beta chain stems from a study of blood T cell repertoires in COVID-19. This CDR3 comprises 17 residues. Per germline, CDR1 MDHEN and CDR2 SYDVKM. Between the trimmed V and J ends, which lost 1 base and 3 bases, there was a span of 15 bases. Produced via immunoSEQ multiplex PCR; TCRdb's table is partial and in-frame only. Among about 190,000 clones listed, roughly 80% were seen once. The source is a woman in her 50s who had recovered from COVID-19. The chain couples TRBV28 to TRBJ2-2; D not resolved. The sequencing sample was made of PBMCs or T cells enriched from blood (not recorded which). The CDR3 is CASSLFLTRRDTGELFF. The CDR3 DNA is TGTGCCAGCAGTTTATTTTTGACCCGACGGGACACCGGGGAGCTGTTTTTT.